The clone carrying this T cell receptor beta chain was counted once. Sequencing was performed with immunoSEQ multiplex PCR; in TCRdb, only in-frame clones are kept and a portion is missing. Among 95,000 to 130,000 clones listed, around 91% were seen once. This entry comes from a study of control samples from healthy donors and cancer patients. V was trimmed by 6 bases and J by 2 bases, leaving 20 bases between them. Germline CDR1 is SQVTM and CDR2 is ANQGSEA. The CDR3 is made up of 15 amino acids. Sequencing input: PBMCs. This TCR derives from a woman between 50 and 59 years old with colorectal cancer. The rearrangement joins TRBV29-1 to TRBJ2-7; tentatively, D is TRBD1 (6 bases). DNA for the CDR3: TGCAGCGTGTGGATAGAGGAACAGGGAGCCTACGAGCAGTACTTC. Its protein product is CSVWIEEQGAYEQYF.